This T cell receptor (beta chain) appears in the sequencing data of a study of T-cell reconstitution after alpha-beta-depleted transplantation in children. Construction of the TCRbeta library involved unique molecular identifiers. Via MiXCR, TCRdb re-called the PCR reads, giving one row per CDR3 protein. Of 490,000 or so distinct CDR3 sequences listed, around 13% are singletons. Trimming took 3 bases from V and 10 from J, leaving 19 bases between them. The CDR3 runs to 14 residues. Germline V gives CDR1 KGHSH, CDR2 LQKENI. This sequence was found in a human donor who donated a stem cell graft to a child with combined immunodeficiency. This chain connects TRBV18 to TRBJ2-7; no clear D gene. Sequenced here: PBMCs from the stem cell graft donor, sampled from the stem cell graft. The CDR3 region is CASSPSPAETGQYF. In DNA, the CDR3 is TGTGCCAGCTCACCTTCTCCGGCGGAGACCGGTCAGTACTTC.